The 23 T cell receptor beta chains given below trace back to one sample, sequenced in a study of OX40 agonist ivuxolimab in advanced cancers. The data were produced by immunoSEQ multiplex PCR, yet TCRdb's version contains in-frame clones alone and is incomplete. The sample records more than 65,000 clones, about 73% being singletons. The sample here was CD4+ or CD8+ T cells sorted from blood, taken in a trial of the OX40 agonist ivuxolimab. These receptors originate from an adult with an advanced solid tumor such as melanoma, head and neck, liver or kidney cancer.

The chain carries TRBV5-1 and TRBJ2-7; 7 bases agree with TRBD1. The CDR3 contains 15 residues. Per the germline V gene, CDR1 is SGHRS and CDR2 is YFSETQ. Unmatched junction bases numbered 11, after V lost 6 bases and J lost 2 bases. The CDR3 sequence: CASTMKQGSTYEQYF. The CDR3 nucleotides are TGCGCCAGCACCATGAAACAGGGGTCGACCTACGAGCAGTACTTC.

The rearrangement joins TRBV7-9 to TRBJ1-1; no definite D call. The CDR3 has 13 amino acids. Trimming removed 1 base from V and 1 base from J, with 4 bases in between. CDR1 is SEHNR, CDR2 FQNEAQ, per germline (reference sequence). The CDR3 sequence is CASSLEQNTEAFF. CDR3 DNA: TGTGCCAGCAGCTTAGAACAGAACACTGAAGCTTTCTTT.

The V and J genes are TRBV18 and TRBJ1-2; 8 bases agree with TRBD1. V lost 7 bases to trimming and J lost 4 bases; unmatched junction nucleotides: 8. The V gene's germline CDR1 is KGHSH and CDR2 LQKENI. The CDR3 length is 14 residues. The CDR3 is CASFQTGATYGYTF. DNA for the CDR3: TGTGCCAGCTTCCAGACAGGGGCGACCTATGGCTACACCTTC.

The chain uses TRBV13 and TRBJ2-4; maybe TRBD2 (5 bases). This CDR3 has 14 amino acids. Trimming shortened V by 1 base and J by 8 bases, and 12 bases separated the two germline ends. Germline CDR1 is PRHDT and CDR2 is FYEKMQ (reference sequence). The CDR3 DNA sequence: TGTGCCAGCAGCTTAGCGGGGAACAGTTACATTCAGTACTTC. Translated: CASSLAGNSYIQYF.

The rearrangement links TRBV9 to TRBJ1-6; tentatively, D is TRBD1 (6 bases). CDR3 length: 14 residues. From germline, CDR1 is SGDLS and CDR2 YYNGEE. V was cut by 2 bases and J by 5 bases, with 8 bases left in between. The CDR3 bases are TGTGCCAGCAGCGTCAGACAGGATAATTCACCCCTCCACTTT. Encoded protein: CASSVRQDNSPLHF.

This chain uses TRBV28 with TRBJ1-4, with D maybe TRBD1 (6 bases). V lost 5 bases to trimming and J lost 5 bases, with 15 bases between them. Germline loops: CDR1 MDHEN, CDR2 SYDVKM. This CDR3 has 15 amino acids. CDR3 region: CASSQSTGYNEKLFF. CDR3 coding DNA: TGTGCCAGCAGTCAATCGACAGGTTACAATGAAAAACTGTTTTTT. Full variable domain (outside the CDR3, taken from reference TRBV28 and TRBJ1-4): DVKVTQSSRYLVKRTGEKVFLECVQDMDHENMFWYRQDPGLGLRLIYFSYDVKMKEKGDIPEGYSVSREKKERFSLILESASTNQTSMYLCASSQSTGYNEKLFFGSGTQLSVL.

The chain combines TRBV27 with TRBJ1-5, with unresolved D. Trimming took off 0 bases at V and 5 bases at J, with 11 bases between the two ends. In germline, CDR1 is MNHEY, CDR2 SMNVEV (reference sequence). The CDR3 is made up of 15 amino acids. CDR3 amino acids: CASSLSRNAYQPQHF. DNA of the CDR3: TGTGCCAGCAGTTTATCAAGGAACGCGTATCAGCCCCAGCATTTT.

CDR3 nucleotide sequence: TGTGCCAGCTCATGGGGCAGGGCGTTAATCGAGCAGTACTTC. Translating it yields CASSWGRALIEQYF. This chain connects TRBV11-2 to TRBJ2-7, with D maybe TRBD1 (5 bases). Trimming took off 8 bases at V and 6 bases at J, with 20 bases between the two ends. The CDR3 is made up of 14 amino acids. CDR1 and CDR2 from the germline V gene are SGHAT and FQNNGV.

This chain uses TRBV4-3 with TRBJ1-6, with 7 nucleotides matching TRBD1. The CDR3 spans 13 residues. Per the germline V gene, CDR1 is LGHNA and CDR2 is YSLEER. After removal of 1 base from V and 11 bases from J, the junction contained 2 bases not matched to a gene. The CDR3 coding sequence is TGCGCCAGCAGCCAAGGACAGGGAACACCCCTCCACTTT. Translating gives CASSQGQGTPLHF.

J is TRBJ2-2 and V is TRBV6-1; D is uncertain. V was clipped by 10 bases and J by 2 bases, with 11 bases between them. The CDR3 is made up of 13 amino acids. Germline CDR1 MNHNS, CDR2 SASEGT. CDR3 DNA: TGTGCCACCCATAGTGCAAACACCGGGGAGCTGTTTTTT. It specifies CATHSANTGELFF.

CDR3 residues: CASRAGQGAYGYTF. CDR3 nucleotides: TGTGCCAGTAGAGCCGGACAGGGGGCCTATGGCTACACCTTC. J is TRBJ1-2 and V is TRBV19, with 11 nucleotides matching TRBD1. There are 14 residues in the CDR3. After removal of 6 bases from V and 4 bases from J, the junction contained 4 bases not matched to a gene. The germline V gene encodes CDR1 LNHDA and CDR2 SQIVND (reference sequence). The full variable domain, its missing parts supplied by reference TRBV19 and TRBJ1-2, is DGGITQSPKYLFRKEGQNVTLSCEQNLNHDAMYWYRQDPGQGLRLIYYSQIVNDFQKGDIAEGYSVSREKKESFPLTVTSAQKNPTAFYLCASRAGQGAYGYTFGSGTRLTVV.

V usage is TRBV29-1 and J usage is TRBJ2-3; 7 bases agree with TRBD1. The CDR3 totals 13 residues. Per germline, CDR1 SQVTM and CDR2 ANQGSEA. V was pared by 4 bases and J by 6 bases, with 7 bases of the junction left unmatched. In DNA form, the CDR3 reads TGCAGCGTTGCTCCCTCGACAGGGGATACGCAGTATTTT. Protein product: CSVAPSTGDTQYF.

The chain recombines TRBV6-1 with TRBJ2-7; D possibly corresponds to TRBD2 (7 bases). V was shortened by 3 bases and J by 2 bases, with 14 bases between the two germline ends. Germline V gives CDR1 MNHNS, CDR2 SASEGT. CDR3 length: 15 residues. The CDR3 reads CASSEWGGQTYEQYF. In DNA form, the CDR3 reads TGTGCCAGCAGTGAGTGGGGGGGGCAAACCTACGAGCAGTACTTC.

J is TRBJ2-7 and V is TRBV7-2; D possibly uses TRBD1 or TRBD2 (5 bases each). The CDR3 length is 15 residues. In germline, CDR1 is SGHTA, CDR2 FQGNSA. Trimming removed 1 base from V and 0 bases from J, with 10 bases in between. The CDR3 spells CASSLGAGSSYEQYF. CDR3 DNA sequence: TGTGCCAGCAGCTTAGGGGCAGGGAGCTCCTACGAGCAGTACTTC.

This chain uses TRBV5-1 with TRBJ2-7, with 11 bases fitting TRBD2. V was pared by 1 base and J by 6 bases, with 3 bases of the junction left unmatched. The germline V gene has CDR1 SGHRS and CDR2 YFSETQ. This CDR3 contains 14 residues. The CDR3: CASSLTSGSSEQYF. In nucleotides, the CDR3 is TGCGCCAGCAGCTTGACTAGCGGGAGTAGCGAGCAGTACTTC.

This chain connects TRBV29-1 to TRBJ1-2, with 7 bases that match TRBD1. The V gene's germline CDR1 is SQVTM and CDR2 ANQGSEA. This CDR3 has 13 residues. With 7 bases clipped from V and 6 bases from J, the junction kept 11 bases outside the gene matches. The CDR3 is CSAQTTGYHGYTF. Here the CDR3 DNA reads TGCAGCGCCCAGACGACAGGGTACCATGGCTACACCTTC.

V usage is TRBV29-1 and J usage is TRBJ2-7; 8 bases match TRBD1. The V gene's germline CDR1 is SQVTM and CDR2 ANQGSEA. V lost 0 bases and J lost 4; bases outside the gene matches: 8. This CDR3 spans 15 amino acids. The DNA of the CDR3 is TGCAGCGTTGAAGACGACAGGGGCGGTTTTTACGAGCAGTACTTC. It encodes CSVEDDRGGFYEQYF.

This rearrangement joins TRBV5-1 to TRBJ1-5, with TRBD1 matching over 9 bases. V trimming: 0 bases; J trimming: 9 bases; junction bases outside the gene matches: 7. Germline V gene data show CDR1 as SGHRS and CDR2 as YFSETQ. This CDR3 contains 15 residues. This CDR3 reads CASSLGDRAATPQHF. In DNA, the CDR3 is TGCGCCAGCAGCTTGGGGGACAGGGCCGCGACGCCCCAGCATTTT.

J is TRBJ1-1 and V is TRBV12-5, with TRBD1 matching over 11 bases. The CDR3 runs to 13 residues. Per the germline V gene, CDR1 is LGHNT and CDR2 is FRNRAP. V gave up 5 bases and J gave up 7 bases; unmatched junction bases: 3. The chain's CDR3 is CASGAGQGVEAFF. The CDR3 DNA follows: TGTGCTAGTGGTGCGGGACAGGGGGTTGAAGCTTTCTTT.

The chain joins TRBV30 to TRBJ1-1; D remains unclear. The CDR3 is 14 amino acids. Trimming stripped 3 bases from V and 0 bases from J, with 11 bases between. CDR1 GTSNPN and CDR2 SVGIG come from the germline V gene (reference sequence). Written as DNA, the CDR3 is TGTGCCTGGAGAGGGAGGATTCTGAACACTGAAGCTTTCTTT. It translates to CAWRGRILNTEAFF.

The chain has TRBV30 and TRBJ1-3, with 9 bases fitting TRBD1. Germline CDR1 reads GTSNPN; CDR2 reads SVGIG (reference sequence). V trimming: 5 bases; J trimming: 2 bases; junction bases outside the gene matches: 4. The CDR3 is made up of 14 amino acids. The CDR3 DNA is TGTGCCTGGGCTAGGGACAGGGCTGGAAACACCATATATTTT. It specifies CAWARDRAGNTIYF.

In its sample, this clone was seen a few times. This sequence joins TRBV4-1 and TRBJ2-7; D unclear. Trimming took off 4 bases at V and 7 bases at J, with 11 bases between the two ends. Looked up from germline, CDR1 is MGHRA and CDR2 is YSYEKL. This CDR3 has 12 amino acids. Written as DNA, the CDR3 is TGCGCCAGCAGCCTAAGGGCCGGGGAGCAGTACTTC. Protein product: CASSLRAGEQYF.

The chain links TRBV7-2 to TRBJ1-1; D gene unclear. The germline V gene has CDR1 SGHTA and CDR2 FQGNSA. This CDR3 spans 14 amino acids. Trimming shortened V by 5 bases and J by 7 bases, and 17 bases separated the two germline ends. CDR3 protein: CASSPNGEVSEAFF. The DNA for the CDR3 is TGTGCCAGCAGCCCAAACGGGGAAGTTAGTGAAGCTTTCTTT. Combining the CDR3 with reference TRBV7-2 and TRBJ1-1 gives the whole variable domain GAGVSQSPSNKVTEKGKDVELRCDPISGHTALYWYRQSLGQGLEFLIYFQGNSAPDKSGLPSDRFSAERTGGSVSTLTIQRTQQEDSAVYLCASSPNGEVSEAFFGQGTRLTVV.